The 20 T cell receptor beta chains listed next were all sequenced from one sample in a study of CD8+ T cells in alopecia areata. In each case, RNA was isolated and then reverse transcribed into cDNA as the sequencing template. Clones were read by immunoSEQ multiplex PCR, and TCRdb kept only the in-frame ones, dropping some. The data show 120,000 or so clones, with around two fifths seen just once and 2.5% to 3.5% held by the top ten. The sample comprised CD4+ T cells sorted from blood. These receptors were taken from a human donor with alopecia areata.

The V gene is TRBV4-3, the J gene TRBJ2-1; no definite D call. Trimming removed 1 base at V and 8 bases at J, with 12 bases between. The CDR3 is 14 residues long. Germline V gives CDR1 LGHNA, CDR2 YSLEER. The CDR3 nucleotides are TGCGCCAGCAGCCAAGTCTCGCCTGCCCATGAGCAGTTCTTC. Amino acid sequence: CASSQVSPAHEQFF.

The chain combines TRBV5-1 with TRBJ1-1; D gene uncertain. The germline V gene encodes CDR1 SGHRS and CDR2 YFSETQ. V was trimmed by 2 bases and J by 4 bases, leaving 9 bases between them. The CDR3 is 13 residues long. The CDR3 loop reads CASSFGLSTEAFF. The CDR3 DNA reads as TGCGCCAGCAGCTTTGGATTAAGCACTGAAGCTTTCTTT.

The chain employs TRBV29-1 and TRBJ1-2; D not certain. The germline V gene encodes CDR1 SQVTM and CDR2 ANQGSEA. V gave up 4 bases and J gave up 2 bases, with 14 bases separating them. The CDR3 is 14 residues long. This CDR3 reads CSVVTHGKNYGYTF. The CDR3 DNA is TGCAGCGTTGTCACTCACGGGAAGAACTATGGCTACACCTTC.

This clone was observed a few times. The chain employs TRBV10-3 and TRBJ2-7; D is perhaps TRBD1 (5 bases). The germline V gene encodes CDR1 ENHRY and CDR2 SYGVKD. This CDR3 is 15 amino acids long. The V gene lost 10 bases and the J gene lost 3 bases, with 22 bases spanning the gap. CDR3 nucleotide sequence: TGTGCCACCAAGGCGGTGCGGAGACAGCTCTACGAGCAGTACTTC. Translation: CATKAVRRQLYEQYF.

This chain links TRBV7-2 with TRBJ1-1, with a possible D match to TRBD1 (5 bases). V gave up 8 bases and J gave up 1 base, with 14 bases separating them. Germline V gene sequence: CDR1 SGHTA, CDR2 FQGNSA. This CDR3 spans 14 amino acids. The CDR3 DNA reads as TGTGCCAGCGAACCGGGACGGCAGAACACTGAAGCTTTCTTT. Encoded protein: CASEPGRQNTEAFF.

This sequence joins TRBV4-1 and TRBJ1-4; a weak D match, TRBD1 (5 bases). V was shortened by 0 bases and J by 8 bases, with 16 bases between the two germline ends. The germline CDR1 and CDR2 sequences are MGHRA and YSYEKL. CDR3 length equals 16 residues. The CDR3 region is CASSQEARRGWEKLFF. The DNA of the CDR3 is TGCGCCAGCAGCCAAGAAGCAAGGAGGGGATGGGAAAAACTGTTTTTT.

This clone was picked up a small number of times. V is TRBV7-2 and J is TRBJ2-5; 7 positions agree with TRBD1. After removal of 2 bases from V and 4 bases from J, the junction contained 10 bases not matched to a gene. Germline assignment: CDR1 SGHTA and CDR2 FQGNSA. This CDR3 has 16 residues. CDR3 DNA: TGTGCCAGCAGCTTACAGGGTCGAGGGGGCGCAGAGACCCAGTACTTC. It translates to CASSLQGRGGAETQYF.

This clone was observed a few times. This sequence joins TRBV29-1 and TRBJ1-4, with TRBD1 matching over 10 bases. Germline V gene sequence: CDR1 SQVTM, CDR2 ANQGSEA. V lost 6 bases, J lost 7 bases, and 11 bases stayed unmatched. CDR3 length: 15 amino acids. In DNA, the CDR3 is TGCAGCGTCGCACCGGGACAGGGGACTTCTGAAAAACTGTTTTTT. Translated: CSVAPGQGTSEKLFF.

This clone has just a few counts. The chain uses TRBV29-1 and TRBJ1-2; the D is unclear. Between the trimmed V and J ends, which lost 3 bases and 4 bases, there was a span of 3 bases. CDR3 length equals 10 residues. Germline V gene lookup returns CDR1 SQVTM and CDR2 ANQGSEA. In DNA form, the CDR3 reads TGCAGCGTTGAGCGCTATGGCTACACCTTC. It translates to CSVERYGYTF. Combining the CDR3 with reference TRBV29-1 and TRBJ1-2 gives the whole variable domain SAVISQKPSRDICQRGTSLTIQCQVDSQVTMMFWYRQQPGQSLTLIATANQGSEATYESGFVIDKFPISRPNLTFSTLTVSNMSPEDSSIYLCSVERYGYTFGSGTRLTVV.

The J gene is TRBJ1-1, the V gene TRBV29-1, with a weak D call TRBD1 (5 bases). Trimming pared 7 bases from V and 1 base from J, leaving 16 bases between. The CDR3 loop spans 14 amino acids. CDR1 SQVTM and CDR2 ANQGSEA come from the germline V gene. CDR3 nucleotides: TGCAGCGGACGCCCCGGGACTCAGAACACTGAAGCTTTCTTT. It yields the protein CSGRPGTQNTEAFF.

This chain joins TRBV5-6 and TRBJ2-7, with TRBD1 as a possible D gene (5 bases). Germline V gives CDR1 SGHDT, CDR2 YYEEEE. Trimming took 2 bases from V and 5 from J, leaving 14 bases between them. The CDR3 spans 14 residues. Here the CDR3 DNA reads TGTGCCAGCAGCTTAGGGCAGGGTCTCGACGAGCAGTACTTC. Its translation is CASSLGQGLDEQYF. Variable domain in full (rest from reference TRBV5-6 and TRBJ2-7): DAGVTQSPTHLIKTRGQQVTLRCSPKSGHDTVSWYQQALGQGPQFIFQYYEEEERQRGNFPDRFSGHQFPNYSSELNVNALLLGDSALYLCASSLGQGLDEQYFGPGTRLTVT.

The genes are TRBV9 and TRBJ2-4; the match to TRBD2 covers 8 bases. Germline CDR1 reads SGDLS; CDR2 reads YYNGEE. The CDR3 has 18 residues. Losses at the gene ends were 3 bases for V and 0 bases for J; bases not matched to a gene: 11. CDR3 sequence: CASSAPRGSGIAKNIQYF. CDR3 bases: TGTGCCAGCAGCGCTCCCCGTGGTAGCGGGATAGCCAAAAACATTCAGTACTTC.

CDR3: CASSPWPGSGEQYF. CDR3 nucleotide sequence: TGTGCCAGCAGCCCCTGGCCGGGGAGTGGGGAGCAGTACTTC. The chain has TRBV13 and TRBJ2-7; tentative D call: TRBD2 (5 bases). V was clipped by 5 bases and J by 7 bases, with 18 bases between them. CDR1 is PRHDT, CDR2 FYEKMQ, per germline (reference sequence). The CDR3 covers 14 residues.

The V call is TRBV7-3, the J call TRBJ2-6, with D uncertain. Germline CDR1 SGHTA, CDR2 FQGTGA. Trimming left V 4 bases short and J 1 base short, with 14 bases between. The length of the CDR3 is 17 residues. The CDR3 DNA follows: TGTGCCAGCAGCTCCACGGTTCGCGAGTCTGGGGCCAACGTCCTGACTTTC. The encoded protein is CASSSTVRESGANVLTF.

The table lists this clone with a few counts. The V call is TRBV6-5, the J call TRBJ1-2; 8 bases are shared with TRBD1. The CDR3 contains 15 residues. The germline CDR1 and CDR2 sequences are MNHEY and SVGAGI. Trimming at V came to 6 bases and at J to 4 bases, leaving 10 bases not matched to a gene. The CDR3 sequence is CASRQHGQGLYGYTF. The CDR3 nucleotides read TGTGCCAGCAGACAACACGGACAGGGCCTCTATGGCTACACCTTC.

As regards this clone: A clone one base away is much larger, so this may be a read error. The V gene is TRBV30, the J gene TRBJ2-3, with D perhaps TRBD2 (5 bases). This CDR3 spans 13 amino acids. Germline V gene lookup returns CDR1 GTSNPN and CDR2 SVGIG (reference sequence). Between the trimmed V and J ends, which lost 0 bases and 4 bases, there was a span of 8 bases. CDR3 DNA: TGTGCCTGGAGTGTCCAACTAGCAGATACGCAGTATTTT. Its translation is CAWSVQLADTQYF.

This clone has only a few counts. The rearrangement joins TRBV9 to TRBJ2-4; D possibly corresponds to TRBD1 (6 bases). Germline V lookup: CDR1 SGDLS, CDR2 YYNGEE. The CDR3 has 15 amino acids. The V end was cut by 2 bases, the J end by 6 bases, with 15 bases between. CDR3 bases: TGTGCCAGCAGCGTGACAGGCCGGCAGGGAAACATTCAGTACTTC. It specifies CASSVTGRQGNIQYF.

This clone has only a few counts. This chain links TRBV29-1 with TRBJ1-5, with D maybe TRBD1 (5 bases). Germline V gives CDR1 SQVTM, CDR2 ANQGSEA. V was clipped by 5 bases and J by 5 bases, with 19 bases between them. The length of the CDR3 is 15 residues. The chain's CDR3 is CSVLIGPGTDQPQHF. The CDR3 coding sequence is TGCAGCGTTCTAATAGGTCCGGGGACGGATCAGCCCCAGCATTTT.

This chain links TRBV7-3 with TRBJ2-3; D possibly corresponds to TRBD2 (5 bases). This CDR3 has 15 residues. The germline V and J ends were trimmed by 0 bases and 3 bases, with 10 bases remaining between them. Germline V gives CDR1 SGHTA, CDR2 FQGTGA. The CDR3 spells CASSLTSDGTDTQYF. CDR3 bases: TGTGCCAGCAGCTTAACTAGCGACGGGACAGATACGCAGTATTTT.

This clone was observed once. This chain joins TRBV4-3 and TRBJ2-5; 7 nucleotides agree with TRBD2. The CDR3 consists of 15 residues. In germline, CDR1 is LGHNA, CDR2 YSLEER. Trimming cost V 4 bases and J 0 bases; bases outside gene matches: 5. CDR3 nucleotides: TGCGCCAGCAGCCGTCTAGCGGACCACCAAGAGACCCAGTACTTC. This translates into CASSRLADHQETQYF.